The 5 T cell receptor beta chains listed next were all sequenced from one sample in a study of T cell responses to AZD1222 COVID-19 vaccine. Only in-frame clones appear in the TCRdb table, and some are missing; sequencing was by immunoSEQ multiplex PCR. Seen here are some 150,000 clones, about 95% observed once, and the top ten hold roughly 1.2%. Sequencing was performed on peripheral blood, taken on day 0 of AZD1222 vaccination. Every receptor here comes from an adult in good health.

The V gene is TRBV15, the J gene TRBJ1-3; D not resolved. Looked up from germline, CDR1 is LNHNV and CDR2 is YYDKDF (reference sequence). The V end lost 3 bases, the J end lost 4 bases, and 13 bases lay between the germline ends. The length of the CDR3 is 15 residues. The CDR3 loop reads CATSRGALGGNTIYF. CDR3 bases: TGTGCCACCAGCAGGGGCGCCTTGGGAGGAAACACCATATATTTT. Together with reference TRBV15 and TRBJ1-3, the CDR3 gives the full variable domain: DAMVIQNPRYQVTQFGKPVTLSCSQTLNHNVMYWYQQKSSQAPKLLFHYYDKDFNNEADTPDNFQSRRPNTSFCFLDIRSPGLGDTAMYLCATSRGALGGNTIYFGEGSWLTVV.

This clone was recorded only once. The V call is TRBV5-1, the J call TRBJ1-3; D not resolved. V lost 7 bases and J 0 bases, leaving 8 bases between the germline ends. This CDR3 contains 13 residues. CDR1 is SGHRS and CDR2 is YFSETQ in the germline V gene. DNA for the CDR3: TGCGCCAGCTCGCCACCCTCTGGAAACACCATATATTTT. This translates into CASSPPSGNTIYF. Looking up the rest from reference TRBV5-1 and TRBJ1-3 gives the full variable domain: KAGVTQTPRYLIKTRGQQVTLSCSPISGHRSVSWYQQTPGQGLQFLFEYFSETQRNKGNFPGRFSGRQFSNSRSEMNVSTLELGDSALYLCASSPPSGNTIYFGEGSWLTVV.

This chain links TRBV5-4 with TRBJ1-6, with TRBD1 matching 7 bases. V trimming: 4 bases; J trimming: 9 bases; junction bases outside the gene matches: 7. Germline CDR1 and CDR2: SGHNT and YYREEE (reference sequence). The CDR3 length is 14 residues. The CDR3 coding sequence is TGTGCCAGCAGCGGGGACAGCCGAAGTTCACCCCTCCACTTT. It codes for CASSGDSRSSPLHF. Full variable domain (rest looked up from reference TRBV5-4 and TRBJ1-6): ETGVTQSPTHLIKTRGQQVTLRCSSQSGHNTVSWYQQALGQGPQFIFQYYREEENGRGNFPPRFSGLQFPNYSSELNVNALELDDSALYLCASSGDSRSSPLHFGNGTRLTVT.

This chain joins TRBV6-1 and TRBJ1-2; no clear D gene. The CDR3 length is 14 residues. Looked up from germline, CDR1 is MNHNS and CDR2 is SASEGT. V was pared by 3 bases and J by 5 bases, with 13 bases between. The CDR3: CASSEAPVLYGYTF. The CDR3 DNA is TGTGCCAGCAGTGAGGCACCCGTCCTATATGGCTACACCTTC.

The chain combines TRBV2 with TRBJ2-1, with a weak D call TRBD2 (6 bases). Trimming shortened V by 6 bases and J by 0 bases, and 15 bases separated the two germline ends. The CDR3 extends over 16 amino acids. CDR1 SNHLY and CDR2 FYNNEI come from the germline V gene. CDR3 sequence: CASRSGTPLSYNEQFF. The CDR3 DNA reads TGTGCCAGCAGATCCGGGACTCCTCTCTCCTACAATGAGCAGTTCTTC.